This record concerns one T cell receptor (beta chain) sequence. Its antigen is undetermined. The ends were cut back, 1 base at V and 1 base at J, with 10 bases in the middle. CDR3 length equals 15 residues. Germline-derived CDR1 and CDR2 are LNHDA and SQIVND (reference sequence). The naive CD8 fraction comprised CD45RO-negative cells positively selected for CCR7 and excluded terminally differentiated effector memory CD45RA+ cells. All donors were Caucasian adults living in Nashville, Tennessee. TCRdb keeps only in-frame clones here, not all; method: immunoSEQ multiplex PCR. The sample lists around 1,900,000 clones, 85% to 95% occurring once. This sample was taken from a study of shared clonotypes between healthy human individuals. On the study more broadly: Three plates were used per donor for CD4 naive, three for CD4 memory, two for CD8 naive and one for CD8 memory. Findings and caveats of the study: A handful of donors shared around 5.1% of their naive CD4 clonotypes. Sharing of clonotypes among donors was expected to vary with sequencing depth.

The sequence derives from a young man in good health. Some clones in this sample may be carry-over from other donors' samples. The chain joins TRBV19 to TRBJ1-1, with D perhaps matching TRBD1 (6 bases). The sequenced sample was naive CD8+ T cells from PBMCs. CDR3 nucleotide sequence: TGTGCCAGTAGTATAGTCCCAGGGGCGAACACTGAAGCTTTCTTT. Its protein is CASSIVPGANTEAFF.